This TCR beta chain was profiled in a study of T cell responses to AZD1222 COVID-19 vaccine. TCRdb's table, derived via immunoSEQ multiplex PCR, lists solely in-frame clones and lacks some. The table records some 96,000 clones, more than 75% of them present only once. The specimen was peripheral blood, collected on day 0 of AZD1222 vaccination. The receptor was isolated from an adult in good health.

As DNA, the CDR3 is TGTGCCAGTAGTATAGGGACAGGGGCTGGGCAGCCCCAGCATTTT. This encodes CASSIGTGAGQPQHF. The rearrangement links TRBV19 to TRBJ1-5; TRBD1 matches at 9 bases. Germline CDR1 reads LNHDA; CDR2 reads SQIVND (reference sequence). V shed 1 base and J 7 bases; nucleotides not matched to a gene: 5. This CDR3 is 15 amino acids long.